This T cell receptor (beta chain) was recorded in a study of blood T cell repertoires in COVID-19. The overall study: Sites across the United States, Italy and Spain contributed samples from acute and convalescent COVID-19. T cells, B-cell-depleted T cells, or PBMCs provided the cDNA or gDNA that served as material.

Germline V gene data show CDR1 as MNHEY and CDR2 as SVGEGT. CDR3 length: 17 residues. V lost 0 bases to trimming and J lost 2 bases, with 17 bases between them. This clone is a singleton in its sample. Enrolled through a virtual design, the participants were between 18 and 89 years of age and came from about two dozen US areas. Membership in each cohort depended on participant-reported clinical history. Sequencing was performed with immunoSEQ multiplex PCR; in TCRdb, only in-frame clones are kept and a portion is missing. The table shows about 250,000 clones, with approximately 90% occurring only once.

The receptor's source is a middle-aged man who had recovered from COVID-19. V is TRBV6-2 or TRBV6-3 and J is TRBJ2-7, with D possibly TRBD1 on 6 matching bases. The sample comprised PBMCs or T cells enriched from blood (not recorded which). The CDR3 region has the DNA TGTGCCAGCAGTTACTCGAGGGGTACAGGGTTGACCTACGAGCAGTACTTC. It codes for CASSYSRGTGLTYEQYF.